The next 12 T cell receptor beta chains were all read from a single sample in a study of graft-versus-host responses after intestinal transplantation (TCRdb year 2021). Library preparation used the immunoSEQ multiplex PCR assay. In its TCRdb copy, this immuneACCESS table keeps in-frame sequences only and misses some clones. Where compared with another copy, unresolved V genes explain less than half of these, and the others have no known cause. A total of some 41,000 clones appear in this sample, about 89% of them only once. The ten largest clones add up to over 2% of the sample. The sequences come from PBMCs, collected around 320 days after intestinal transplant. These receptors originate from a human patient who received an intestinal transplant, so some T cells may come from the graft donor.

The chain uses TRBV7-3 and TRBJ2-3; D is undetermined. V gave up 2 bases and J gave up 4 bases, with 7 bases separating them. The CDR3 has 13 residues. CDR1 SGHTA and CDR2 FQGTGA come from the germline V gene. The CDR3 spells CASSLLDSDTQYF. CDR3 in DNA: TGTGCCAGCAGCTTATTGGATTCAGATACGCAGTATTTT. Complete variable domain (other parts from reference TRBV7-3 and TRBJ2-3): GAGVSQTPSNKVTEKGKYVELRCDPISGHTALYWYRQSLGQGPEFLIYFQGTGAADDSGLPNDRFFAVRPEGSVSTLKIQRTERGDSAVYLCASSLLDSDTQYFGPGTRLTVL.

This chain joins TRBV9 and TRBJ2-1; TRBD2 matches 8 bases. Germline V gene data show CDR1 as SGDLS and CDR2 as YYNGEE. The trim removed 4 bases at V and 5 bases at J, leaving 11 bases unmatched. The CDR3 runs 16 residues. CDR3 nucleotides: TGTGCCAGCAGCCTTCAGGTGGGGCGGGAGGACAATGAGCAGTTCTTC. Translation: CASSLQVGREDNEQFF.

V gene TRBV18 combines with J gene TRBJ2-7; D gene uncertain. CDR3 length equals 14 residues. V lost 1 base to trimming and J lost 2 bases, with 9 bases between them. Germline CDR1 KGHSH, CDR2 LQKENI. The CDR3 DNA reads as TGTGCCAGCTCACCACAGGGCATCGCCTACGAGCAGTACTTC. Translated: CASSPQGIAYEQYF. The variable domain in full, with the rest retrieved from reference TRBV18 and TRBJ2-7, is NAGVMQNPRHLVRRRGQEARLRCSPMKGHSHVYWYRQLPEEGLKFMVYLQKENIIDESGMPKERFSAEFPKEGPSILRIQQVVRGDSAAYFCASSPQGIAYEQYFGPGTRLTVT.

V usage is TRBV27 and J usage is TRBJ1-5, with a weak D call TRBD1 (5 bases). The germline V gene encodes CDR1 MNHEY and CDR2 SMNVEV (reference sequence). V was clipped by 0 bases and J by 7 bases, with 7 bases between them. There are 13 residues in the CDR3. The CDR3 sequence: CASSLSGGQPQHF. CDR3 DNA sequence: TGTGCCAGCAGTTTATCTGGGGGGCAGCCCCAGCATTTT.

This rearrangement joins TRBV5-1 to TRBJ2-5; 11 bases fit TRBD2. V shed 2 bases, J shed 3 bases, and the junction held 9 bases outside the gene matches. Germline assignment: CDR1 SGHRS and CDR2 YFSETQ. This CDR3 has 17 amino acids. Here the CDR3 reads CASSFRTSGLPKETQYF. CDR3 DNA: TGCGCCAGCAGCTTTCGGACTAGCGGGCTTCCTAAAGAGACCCAGTACTTC.

This rearrangement joins TRBV7-9 to TRBJ1-1, with a possible D match to TRBD1 (5 bases). The germline V gene encodes CDR1 SEHNR and CDR2 FQNEAQ (reference sequence). The CDR3 totals 15 residues. The V gene lost 5 bases and the J gene lost 7 bases, with 20 bases spanning the gap. This CDR3 is CASSLRGGTPFEAFF. Here the CDR3 DNA reads TGTGCCAGCAGCCTAAGGGGTGGGACCCCCTTTGAAGCTTTCTTT.

The rearrangement links TRBV30 to TRBJ2-1; 12 bases map to TRBD2. CDR1 GTSNPN and CDR2 SVGIG come from the germline V gene (reference sequence). The CDR3 spans 16 residues. The V segment lost 0 bases and the J segment 6 bases; nucleotides outside the gene matches: 6. This CDR3 is CAWSVLSSGRANEQFF. CDR3 nucleotides: TGTGCCTGGAGTGTCCTTTCTAGCGGGAGGGCCAATGAGCAGTTCTTC.

This clone appeared a single time. V and J are TRBV6-1 and TRBJ1-2; D is uncertain. Germline V gives CDR1 MNHNS, CDR2 SASEGT. The CDR3 runs to 14 residues. With 0 bases removed from V and 6 bases from J, the gap between germline ends came to 11 bases. The CDR3 DNA is TGTGCCAGCAGTGAAGCGCTTATGGGGAATGGCTACACCTTC. Amino acids: CASSEALMGNGYTF.

The chain has TRBV4-1 and TRBJ2-3; perhaps TRBD2 as D (6 bases). In germline, CDR1 is MGHRA, CDR2 YSYEKL. V lost 5 bases to trimming and J lost 6 bases, with 15 bases between them. The CDR3 loop spans 14 amino acids. CDR3 loop: CASSEVSLADTQYF. The CDR3 DNA reads TGCGCCAGCAGCGAAGTATCCCTAGCGGATACGCAGTATTTT.

V usage is TRBV28 and J usage is TRBJ1-2, with TRBD1 matching over 11 bases. This CDR3 has 18 amino acids. Germline V lookup: CDR1 MDHEN, CDR2 SYDVKM. With V trimmed by 5 bases and J by 7 bases, 18 bases remained unmatched. Here the CDR3 reads CASSLGQGAIRESLGYTF. CDR3 DNA: TGTGCCAGCAGTCTCGGACAGGGGGCAATTAGGGAAAGTCTTGGCTACACCTTC.

This chain's CDR3 is CASSYSTVNEQFF. CDR3 coding DNA: TGTGCCAGCAGTTACTCGACAGTCAATGAGCAGTTCTTC. The chain recombines TRBV6-5 with TRBJ2-1, with TRBD1 as a possible D gene (5 bases). Germline CDR1 is MNHEY and CDR2 is SVGAGI. V was pared by 0 bases and J by 6 bases, with 6 bases between. The CDR3 loop spans 13 amino acids.

This clone was recorded a few times. V usage is TRBV29-1 and J usage is TRBJ1-1, with D maybe TRBD1 (6 bases). The V end was cut by 4 bases, the J end by 1 base, with 13 bases between. The germline CDR1 and CDR2 sequences are SQVTM and ANQGSEA. This CDR3 has 14 residues. In DNA form, the CDR3 reads TGCAGCGTTGGGGGGGGGCGAGGGAACACTGAAGCTTTCTTT. It encodes CSVGGGRGNTEAFF.